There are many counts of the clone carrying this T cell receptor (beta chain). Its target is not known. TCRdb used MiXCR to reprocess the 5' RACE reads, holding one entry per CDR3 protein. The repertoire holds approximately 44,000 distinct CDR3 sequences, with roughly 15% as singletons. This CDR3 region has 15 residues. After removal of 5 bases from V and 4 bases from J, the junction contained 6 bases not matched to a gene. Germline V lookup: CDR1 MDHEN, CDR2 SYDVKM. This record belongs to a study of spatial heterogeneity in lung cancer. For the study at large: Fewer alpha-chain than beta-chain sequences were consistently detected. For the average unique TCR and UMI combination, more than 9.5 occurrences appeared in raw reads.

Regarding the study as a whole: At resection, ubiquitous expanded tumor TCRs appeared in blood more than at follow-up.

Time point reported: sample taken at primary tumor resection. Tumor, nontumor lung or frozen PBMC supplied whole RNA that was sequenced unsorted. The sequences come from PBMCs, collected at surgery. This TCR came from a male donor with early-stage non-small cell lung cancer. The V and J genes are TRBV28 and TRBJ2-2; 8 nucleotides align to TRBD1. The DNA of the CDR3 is TGTGCCAGCAGTCGAGGACAGGGCGCCACCGGGGAGCTGTTTTTT. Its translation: CASSRGQGATGELFF. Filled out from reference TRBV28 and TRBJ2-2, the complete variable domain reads DVKVTQSSRYLVKRTGEKVFLECVQDMDHENMFWYRQDPGLGLRLIYFSYDVKMKEKGDIPEGYSVSREKKERFSLILESASTNQTSMYLCASSRGQGATGELFFGEGSRLTVL.